This T cell receptor beta chain originates from a study of shared clonotypes between healthy human individuals. This CDR3 region has 14 residues. Trimming took 6 bases from V and 7 from J, leaving 19 bases between them. The germline CDR1 and CDR2 sequences are MNHNY and SVGAGI (reference sequence). Deep-level assay runs were performed. Replicate PCRs run on sorted subsets employed approximately 180 ng DNA, approximately 30,000 T cell genomes. Assay used: immunoSEQ multiplex PCR; TCRdb lists only in-frame clones, some missing. This table holds over 1.5 million clones, under 99% found once. Splitting the CD4+ cells yielded a CD45RA+ naive subset and a CD45RA-negative memory subset.

The sequenced material came from naive CD4+ T cells sorted from blood. Subset of the sample: CD45RA+ positively selected. The TCR was taken from a young man in good health. The chain combines TRBV6-6 with TRBJ2-7; maybe TRBD1 (6 bases). The CDR3 protein is CASRAVQGSAEQYF. The CDR3 region has the DNA TGTGCCAGCAGAGCCGTACAGGGATCCGCGGAGCAGTACTTC.